Below are 13 T cell receptor beta chains sequenced from a single sample in a study of glioma-infiltrating T cells. The iRepertoire nested amplicon-rescue multiplex PCR amplified TCR alpha and beta CDR3s from RNA. Each CDR3 protein gets one entry after TCRdb re-called the multiplex PCR reads with MiXCR. The data contain 400,000 or so distinct CDR3 sequences, 41% of them singletons. Sequences were obtained from glioma tissue, nonneoplastic brain tissue, or PBMCs (not recorded which). Source of these receptors: a human donor with low-grade glioma or glioblastoma, undergoing nonglioma brain surgery, or in good health (not recorded which).

This chain joins TRBV15 and TRBJ2-1; 7 nucleotides align to TRBD1. Germline trimming cut 3 bases from V and 9 bases from J; bases unmatched to any gene: 5. The CDR3 covers 13 residues. CDR1 is LNHNV and CDR2 is YYDKDF in the germline V gene (reference sequence). The CDR3 DNA sequence: TGTGCCACCAGCAGGAGGGGGCGCCTTGAGCAGTTCTTC. It is translated as CATSRRGRLEQFF.

This clonotype showed up many times. The V gene is TRBV6-2 or TRBV6-3, the J gene TRBJ2-4; a weak D match, TRBD2 (6 bases). With 0 bases removed from V and 8 bases from J, the gap between germline ends came to 14 bases. Germline CDR1 reads MNHEY; CDR2 reads SVGEGT. The CDR3 is 15 amino acids. CDR3 in amino acids: CASSYSWGVEDIQYF. The CDR3 DNA follows: TGTGCCAGCAGTTACTCGTGGGGGGTTGAAGACATTCAGTACTTC.

Note on this clonotype: Lacking the conserved final phenylalanine or tryptophan, this CDR3 likely reflects a read error. V gene TRBV5-4 combines with J gene TRBJ2-1, with 12 bases matching TRBD2. The germline gives CDR1 SGHNT, CDR2 YYREEE (reference sequence). J gave up 8 bases and V 4 bases, and 10 bases lay outside the gene matches. The CDR3 extends over 16 amino acids. CDR3 nucleotides: TGTGCCAGCAGCCAACTAGCGGGAGGTGGTTTGGATGAGCAGTTCATC. This sequence encodes CASSQLAGGGLDEQFI.

V gene TRBV5-1 combines with J gene TRBJ1-1; TRBD1 agrees at 9 bases. In germline, CDR1 is SGHRS, CDR2 YFSETQ. The CDR3 loop spans 14 amino acids. Unmatched junction bases numbered 2, after V lost 4 bases and J lost 1 base. CDR3 DNA sequence: TGCGCCAGCAGCGGGACAGGGTGGAACACTGAAGCTTTCTTT. This encodes CASSGTGWNTEAFF.

The gene calls are TRBV27 and TRBJ2-7; 7 bases line up with TRBD2. Germline CDR1 and CDR2: MNHEY and SMNVEV (reference sequence). The CDR3 runs 16 residues. V shed 2 bases and J 3 bases; nucleotides not matched to a gene: 10. The CDR3 DNA reads as TGTGCCAGCAGTTTAGGGAGGGGAGGTATAAGCTACGAGCAGTACTTC. Translation gives CASSLGRGGISYEQYF.

This chain links TRBV29-1 with TRBJ1-2, with a possible D match to TRBD1 (5 bases). The ends were cut back, 1 base at V and 4 bases at J, with 13 bases in the middle. CDR3 length: 14 amino acids. CDR1 SQVTM and CDR2 ANQGSEA come from the germline V gene. CDR3 nucleotides: TGCAGCGTTGAAGCAAGGCGCGGGGGCTATGGCTACACCTTC. This encodes CSVEARRGGYGYTF.

This clonotype was observed a few times. V usage is TRBV4-3 and J usage is TRBJ2-2; the D is unclear. V lost 0 bases and J 1 base, leaving 3 bases between the germline ends. Germline values: CDR1 LGHNA, CDR2 YSLEER. This CDR3 has 14 residues. CDR3 DNA sequence: TGCGCCAGCAGCCAAGATCGGAACACCGGGGAGCTGTTTTTT. Translation: CASSQDRNTGELFF.

Notes on this clonotype: One junction end disagrees with the germline gene, perhaps due to a read error. The chain combines TRBV20-1 with TRBJ2-3; maybe TRBD2 (5 bases). The CDR3 is made up of 14 amino acids. CDR1 is DFQATT, CDR2 SNEGSKA, per germline (reference sequence). CDR3 sequence (DNA): TGCAGTGCTAGACTAGCCGCAAGCACGGATAAGCAGTATTTT. Its translation: CSARLAASTDKQYF.

This clonotype was observed a handful of times. V and J are TRBV15 and TRBJ1-4, with D possibly TRBD1 on 5 matching bases. This CDR3 comprises 19 residues. CDR1 and CDR2 from the germline V gene are LNHNV and YYDKDF (reference sequence). Between the trimmed V and J ends, which lost 0 bases and 4 bases, there was a span of 21 bases. The CDR3 bases are TGTGCCACCAGCAGAGATCACCCCCAATCTCAGGGATATAATGAAAAACTGTTTTTT. Residues: CATSRDHPQSQGYNEKLFF.

The chain combines TRBV5-4 with TRBJ2-5, with 10 bases identical to TRBD2. With 6 bases clipped from V and 6 bases from J, the junction kept 14 bases outside the gene matches. Looked up from germline, CDR1 is SGHNT and CDR2 is YYREEE (reference sequence). This CDR3 is built from 16 residues. The CDR3 is CASKPPGLAGEKTQYF. The CDR3 DNA is TGTGCCAGCAAGCCCCCGGGGCTAGCGGGAGAGAAGACCCAGTACTTC.

A word on this clonotype: The junction differs from germline at one of its ends, possibly a read error. This chain links TRBV28 with TRBJ1-5, with no clear D. The CDR3 covers 17 residues. The germline V gene encodes CDR1 MDHEN and CDR2 SYDVKM. CDR3 loop: CASSLAVIVYSDQPQHF. The CDR3 region has the DNA TGTGCCAGCAGTTTAGCTGTGATAGTTTATAGCGATCAGCCCCAGCATTTT.

This clonotype has only a few counts. The gene calls are TRBV7-9 and TRBJ2-1; TRBD1 agrees at 11 bases. The ends lost 5 bases at V and 4 bases at J; junction bases unmatched: 4. The germline V gene has CDR1 SEHNR and CDR2 FQNEAQ (reference sequence). The CDR3 length is 15 residues. The CDR3 nucleotides are TGTGCCAGCAGCCCCCGGGACAGGGGGTACAATGAGCAGTTCTTC. Its protein product is CASSPRDRGYNEQFF.

V usage is TRBV20-1 and J usage is TRBJ2-7; weak D call: TRBD2 (7 bases). This CDR3 spans 15 amino acids. CDR1 DFQATT and CDR2 SNEGSKA come from the germline V gene (reference sequence). V was cut by 2 bases and J by 3 bases, with 17 bases left in between. In DNA form, the CDR3 reads TGCAGTGCTAGACCGGTACGGGGGGCACACTACGAGCAGTACTTC. Protein sequence: CSARPVRGAHYEQYF.